This entry lists 6 T cell receptor beta chains sequenced from one sample in a study of regulatory T cells in long-lasting Graves disease. Specified time point: newly diagnosed GD, antithyroid drugs for less than 3 months. PBMC RNA was the source of the TCR library. Investigators prepared the TCR beta libraries by applying iRepertoire HTBI primers and Arm-PCR of CDR3 regions. Using its own MiXCR run on the multiplex PCR reads, TCRdb lists one record per CDR3 protein. The table has 550,000 or so distinct CDR3 sequences, around 11% seen once. This sample was shared with a second study, whose subject was T cells in Graves' hyperthyroidism and ophthalmopathy.

Source: peripheral blood mononuclear cells (PBMCs), taken at new diagnosis, from a patient treated with antithyroid drugs. The receptors were sampled from a woman aged 30 to 39 with Graves disease.

V is TRBV6-5 and J is TRBJ1-1; D uncertain. In germline, CDR1 is MNHEY, CDR2 SVGAGI. Between the trimmed V and J ends, which lost 0 bases and 5 bases, there was a span of 16 bases. The CDR3 has 16 residues. The CDR3 nucleotides read TGTGCCAGCAGTTACTCGAATACTAATCTGGGGACTGAAGCTTTCTTT. This sequence encodes CASSYSNTNLGTEAFF.

This clonotype has a count of ten or more. As DNA, the CDR3 is TGTGCCAGCATGGGGGTCGGTAGGACTCAGCCCCAGCATTTT. Amino acid sequence: CASMGVGRTQPQHF. The chain is built from TRBV6-1 and TRBJ1-5, with a possible D match to TRBD1 (5 bases). In germline, CDR1 is MNHNS, CDR2 SASEGT. V was shortened by 7 bases and J by 6 bases, with 16 bases between the two germline ends. CDR3 length: 14 amino acids.

This clonotype has at least ten counts. The chain recombines TRBV20-1 with TRBJ2-7, with TRBD2 matching 12 bases. Per the germline V gene, CDR1 is DFQATT and CDR2 is SNEGSKA (reference sequence). V was pared by 0 bases and J by 5 bases, with 5 bases of the junction left unmatched. This CDR3 spans 15 amino acids. Here the CDR3 reads CSARELAGGHDEQYF. The DNA of the CDR3 is TGCAGTGCTAGAGAGCTAGCGGGAGGGCATGACGAGCAGTACTTC.

This clonotype appeared many times. The chain uses TRBV12-3 or TRBV12-4 and TRBJ2-7; D remains ambiguous. This CDR3 contains 13 residues. V shed 6 bases and J shed 0 bases, with 9 bases lying between them. The CDR3 loop is CASRMTASYEQYF. The CDR3, as DNA: TGTGCCAGCAGGATGACGGCCTCCTACGAGCAGTACTTC.

Ten or more counts support this clonotype. The chain recombines TRBV5-6 with TRBJ1-6; D remains ambiguous. V shed 5 bases and J shed 3 bases, with 9 bases lying between them. Germline V gene lookup returns CDR1 SGHDT and CDR2 YYEEEE. This CDR3 is built from 14 residues. CDR3 bases: TGTGCCAGCAGTCGGCCGAACTATAATTCACCCCTCCACTTT. Translation: CASSRPNYNSPLHF.

This clonotype was recorded a few times. The CDR3 is CASSRLVTSTKSTDTQYF. CDR3 DNA: TGTGCCAGCTCGCGACTAGTGACTAGCACAAAGAGCACAGATACGCAGTATTTT. J is TRBJ2-3 and V is TRBV18; TRBD2 matches at 7 bases. The J segment lost 0 bases and the V segment lost 6 bases, leaving 15 bases of the junction unmatched. Germline V gene lookup returns CDR1 KGHSH and CDR2 LQKENI. The CDR3 contains 18 residues.